This T cell receptor (beta chain) derives from a study of shared clonotypes between healthy human individuals. Germline CDR1 is SGHRS and CDR2 is YFSETQ. The CDR3 is 14 amino acids. Trimming left V 0 bases short and J 5 bases short, with 11 bases between. Each replicate PCR on the sorted subsets used about 220 ng DNA (around 30,000 T cell genomes). Some clones are missing from TCRdb's copy, which holds only in-frame ones; the method was immunoSEQ multiplex PCR. The sample has 400,000 to 600,000 clones; 90% to 97% are singletons. Study findings and constraints: A reduction in generation probabilities was seen for non-shared clonotypes relative to those shared by all four donors. Expectations were that clonotype sharing among donors would be affected by sequencing depth. Despite large depth, sorted-subset datasets appeared incompletely sequenced.

Concerning this clone: Antigen unknown.

The rearrangement uses TRBV5-1 and TRBJ1-2; D gene uncertain. The sequence was obtained from a woman between 25 and 40 years old in good health. The sequencing sample was made of naive CD4+ T cells sorted from blood. Documented subset: CD45RA+ positively selected. CDR3 in DNA: TGCGCCAGCAGCTTGGCTGAGACTATTTATGGCTACACCTTC. It codes for CASSLAETIYGYTF.